The entry below describes one TCR beta chain. The antigen remains undetermined. The data are from a study of Ad26.COV2.S vaccination and SARS-CoV-2 variants. The wider study: In the COV1001 trial, the donor was in the Ad26.COV2.S arm.

Findings and limits, study-wide: Once vaccination had occurred, spike-specific CD8+ and CD4+ T cell responses reportedly showed substantial breadth. Measurement of non-spike TCR breadth gave similar results in vaccine and placebo recipients. It is possible that the TCR breadth and depth analyses underestimated the total T cell responses.

Germline assignment: CDR1 KGHSH and CDR2 LQKENI. The CDR3 covers 18 residues. V was cut by 2 bases and J by 0 bases, with 17 bases left in between. The repertoire was sequenced with immunoSEQ multiplex PCR; TCRdb's copy has only in-frame clones and lacks some. In the table there are 300,000 to 400,000 clones, more than 75% of which are singletons. Noted treatment: roughly 19 received Ad26.COV2.S at low or high dose, single or two shots; about 5 received placebo; per-sample allocation not given. The samples date from day 63 after the first vaccine or placebo injection. This chain links TRBV18 with TRBJ1-5; D unresolved. This specimen consisted of peripheral blood, obtained in a trial of Ad26.COV2.S vaccine versus placebo. This sequence was found in a person between 18 and 60 years old who received the Ad26.COV2.S COVID-19 vaccine or a placebo. CDR3 region: CASSPNGRQSYSNQPQHF. The CDR3 DNA reads as TGTGCCAGCTCACCAAACGGCAGACAATCGTATAGCAATCAGCCCCAGCATTTT.